A single T cell receptor (beta chain) is shown here with its context. Its specificity is unknown. The data derive from a study of response to subunit inactivated influenza vaccine. This CDR3 has 17 amino acids. Germline CDR1 is SGHAT and CDR2 is FQNNGV. After removal of 0 bases from V and 2 bases from J, the junction contained 5 bases not matched to a gene. Notes on the study in general: The authors suggested that every seasonal influenza vaccination recruits few new T cells.

From the RT-PCR reads, TCRdb called clonotypes with MiXCR, one entry per CDR3 protein. The sample lists some 640,000 distinct CDR3 sequences; about 14% were seen once. This TCR derives from a man aged 45-60 years who received an inactivated influenza vaccine. This chain uses TRBV11-2 with TRBJ1-5, with 9 bases fitting TRBD1. The sequenced sample was PBMCs from blood, obtained 14 to 15 days before vaccination. The CDR3 spells CASSLDLRTGGNQPQHF. CDR3 in DNA: TGTGCCAGCAGCTTAGATTTACGGACAGGGGGCAATCAGCCCCAGCATTTT.